Reported below is one T cell receptor (beta chain). Its antigen is currently unknown. Repeated repertoire sampling spanned the course of chemoradiotherapy. The data were obtained in a study of chemoradiotherapy in HPV16-positive cancers. Overall study context: Candidate HPV-specific T-cell clones and common TCR motifs came from functional assays in a couple of HPV16-positive patients. Study-level results: HPV-specific T cells were functionally defined from only a couple of HPV16-positive patients.

TCRdb keeps only in-frame clones here, not all; method: immunoSEQ multiplex PCR. The sample lists tens of thousands of clones, roughly 90% occurring once. V lost 5 bases to trimming and J lost 4 bases, with 12 bases between them. Looked up from germline, CDR1 is MDHEN and CDR2 is SYDVKM. The CDR3 runs 13 residues. This material consisted of blood, taken from a patient who underwent chemoradiotherapy. This sequence originates from a human donor with HPV-associated anogenital cancer. The V and J genes are TRBV28 and TRBJ2-7; TRBD2 might be the D (7 bases). The chain's CDR3 is CASSVGGQYEQYF. The CDR3 coding sequence is TGTGCCAGCAGTGTGGGGGGGCAATACGAGCAGTACTTC. The full variable domain, completed using reference TRBV28 and TRBJ2-7, is DVKVTQSSRYLVKRTGEKVFLECVQDMDHENMFWYRQDPGLGLRLIYFSYDVKMKEKGDIPEGYSVSREKKERFSLILESASTNQTSMYLCASSVGGQYEQYFGPGTRLTVT.